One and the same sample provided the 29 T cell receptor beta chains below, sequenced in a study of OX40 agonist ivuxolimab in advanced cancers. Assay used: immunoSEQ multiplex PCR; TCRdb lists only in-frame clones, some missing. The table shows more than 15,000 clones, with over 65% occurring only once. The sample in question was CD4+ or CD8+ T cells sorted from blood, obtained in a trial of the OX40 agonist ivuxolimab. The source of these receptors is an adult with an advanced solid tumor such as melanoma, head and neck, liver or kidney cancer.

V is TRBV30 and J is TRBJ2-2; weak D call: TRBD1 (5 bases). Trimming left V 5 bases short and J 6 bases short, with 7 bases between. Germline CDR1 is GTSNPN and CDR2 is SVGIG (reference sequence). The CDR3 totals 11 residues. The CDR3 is CAWWGSGELFF. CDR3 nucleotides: TGTGCCTGGTGGGGCTCCGGGGAGCTGTTTTTT.

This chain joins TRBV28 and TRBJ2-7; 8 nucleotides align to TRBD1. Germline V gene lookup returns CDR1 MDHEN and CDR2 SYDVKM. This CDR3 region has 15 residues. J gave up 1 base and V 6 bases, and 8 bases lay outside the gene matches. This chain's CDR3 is CASSSGTGFSYEQYF. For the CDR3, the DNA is TGTGCCAGCAGCTCTGGGACAGGTTTTTCCTACGAGCAGTACTTC.

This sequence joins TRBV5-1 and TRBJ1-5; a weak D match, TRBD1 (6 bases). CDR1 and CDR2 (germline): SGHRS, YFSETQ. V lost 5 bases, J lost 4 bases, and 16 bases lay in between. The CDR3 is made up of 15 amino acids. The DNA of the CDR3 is TGCGCCAGCAGTTCATATGGGGGGGCTAATCAGCCCCAGCATTTT. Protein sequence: CASSSYGGANQPQHF.

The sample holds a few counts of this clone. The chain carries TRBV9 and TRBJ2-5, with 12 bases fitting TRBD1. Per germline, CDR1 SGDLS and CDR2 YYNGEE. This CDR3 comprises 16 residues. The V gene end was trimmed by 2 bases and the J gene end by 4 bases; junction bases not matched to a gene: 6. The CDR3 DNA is TGTGCCAGCAGCGTTGGGACAGGGGGCTTCGGAGAGACCCAGTACTTC. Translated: CASSVGTGGFGETQYF.

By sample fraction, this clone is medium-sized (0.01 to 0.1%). The CDR3, as DNA: TGTGCCAGCAGCGAGACTAGCGGGAGGGTCGAGCAGTACTTC. Translation: CASSETSGRVEQYF. This sequence joins TRBV7-9 and TRBJ2-7; TRBD2 matches 14 bases. The CDR3 covers 14 residues. The V segment lost 5 bases and the J segment 6 bases; nucleotides outside the gene matches: 3. Germline CDR1 and CDR2: SEHNR and FQNEAQ (reference sequence).

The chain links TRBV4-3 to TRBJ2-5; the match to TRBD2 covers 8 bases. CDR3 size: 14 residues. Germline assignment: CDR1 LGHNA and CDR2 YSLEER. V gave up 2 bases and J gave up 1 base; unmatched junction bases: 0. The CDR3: CASSQLAGQETQYF. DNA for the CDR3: TGCGCCAGCAGCCAACTAGCGGGCCAAGAGACCCAGTACTTC.

The CDR3 DNA follows: TGTGCCATCGGGCCCGGGCCCAACTACGAGCAGTACTTC. Encoded protein: CAIGPGPNYEQYF. V and J are TRBV10-3 and TRBJ2-7, with D uncertain. Germline CDR1 reads ENHRY; CDR2 reads SYGVKD. There are 13 residues in the CDR3. V shed 8 bases and J shed 3 bases, with 14 bases lying between them.

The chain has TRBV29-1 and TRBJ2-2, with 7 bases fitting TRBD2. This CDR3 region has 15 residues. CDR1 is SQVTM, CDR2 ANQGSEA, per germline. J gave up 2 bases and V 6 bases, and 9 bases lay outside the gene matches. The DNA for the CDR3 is TGCAGCGTCCTGGGGCTAGCGGAAAACACCGGGGAGCTGTTTTTT. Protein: CSVLGLAENTGELFF.

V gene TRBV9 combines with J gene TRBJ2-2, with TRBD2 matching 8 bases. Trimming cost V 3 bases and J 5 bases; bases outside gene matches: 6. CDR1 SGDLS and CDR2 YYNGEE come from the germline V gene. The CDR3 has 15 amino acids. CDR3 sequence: CASSGTSGATGELFF. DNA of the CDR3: TGTGCCAGCAGCGGTACTAGCGGAGCGACCGGGGAGCTGTTTTTT. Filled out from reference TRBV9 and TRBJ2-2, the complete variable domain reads DSGVTQTPKHLITATGQRVTLRCSPRSGDLSVYWYQQSLDQGLQFLIQYYNGEERAKGNILERFSAQQFPDLHSELNLSSLELGDSALYFCASSGTSGATGELFFGEGSRLTVL.

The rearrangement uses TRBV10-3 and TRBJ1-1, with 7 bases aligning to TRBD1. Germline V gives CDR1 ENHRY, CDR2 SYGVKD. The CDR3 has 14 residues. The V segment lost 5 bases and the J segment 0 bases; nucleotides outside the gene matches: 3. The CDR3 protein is CAISLTGLNTEAFF. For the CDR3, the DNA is TGTGCCATCAGTTTGACAGGGCTGAACACTGAAGCTTTCTTT.

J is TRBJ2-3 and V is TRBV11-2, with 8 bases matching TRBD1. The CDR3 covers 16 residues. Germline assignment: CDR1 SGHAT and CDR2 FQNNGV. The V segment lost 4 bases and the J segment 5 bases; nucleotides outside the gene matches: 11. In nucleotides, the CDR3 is TGTGCCAGCAGCTACCAGGACAGGGTTGTCATAGATACGCAGTATTTT. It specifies CASSYQDRVVIDTQYF.

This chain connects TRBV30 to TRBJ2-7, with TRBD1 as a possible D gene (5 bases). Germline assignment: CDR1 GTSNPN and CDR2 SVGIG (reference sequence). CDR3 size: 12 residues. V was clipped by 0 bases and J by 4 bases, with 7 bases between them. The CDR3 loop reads CAWSVQDYEQYF. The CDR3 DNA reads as TGTGCCTGGAGTGTACAGGATTACGAGCAGTACTTC.

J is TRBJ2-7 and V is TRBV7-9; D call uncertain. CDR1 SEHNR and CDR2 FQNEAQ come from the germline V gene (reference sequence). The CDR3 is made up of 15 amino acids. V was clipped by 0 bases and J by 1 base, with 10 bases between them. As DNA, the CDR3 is TGTGCCAGCAGCTTAGCGGCTATGGCATCCTACGAGCAGTACTTC. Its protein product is CASSLAAMASYEQYF.

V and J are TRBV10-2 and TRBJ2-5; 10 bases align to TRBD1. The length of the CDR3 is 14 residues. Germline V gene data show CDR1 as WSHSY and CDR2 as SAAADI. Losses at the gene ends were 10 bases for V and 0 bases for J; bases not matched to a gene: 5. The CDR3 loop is CATGQGLYQETQYF. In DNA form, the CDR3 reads TGCGCCACGGGACAGGGGCTGTACCAAGAGACCCAGTACTTC.

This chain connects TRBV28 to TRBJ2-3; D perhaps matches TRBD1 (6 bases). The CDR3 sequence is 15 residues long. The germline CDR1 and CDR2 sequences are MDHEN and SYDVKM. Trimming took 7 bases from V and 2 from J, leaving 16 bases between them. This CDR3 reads CASNNRVQLTDTQYF. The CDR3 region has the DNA TGTGCCAGCAACAACAGGGTTCAGCTCACAGATACGCAGTATTTT.

The CDR3 coding sequence is TGTGCCAGCAGCTTAGGTTTCGGGAATCAGCCCCAGCATTTT. Amino acids: CASSLGFGNQPQHF. This rearrangement joins TRBV7-9 to TRBJ1-5; D unclear. Looked up from germline, CDR1 is SEHNR and CDR2 is FQNEAQ (reference sequence). Trimming left V 1 base short and J 4 bases short, with 8 bases between. The CDR3 loop spans 14 amino acids.

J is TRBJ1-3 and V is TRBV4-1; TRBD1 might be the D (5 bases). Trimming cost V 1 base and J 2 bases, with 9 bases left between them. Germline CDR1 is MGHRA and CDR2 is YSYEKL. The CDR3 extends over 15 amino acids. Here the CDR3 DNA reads TGCGCCAGCAGCCAAGTTTCAGGGCCTGGAAACACCATATATTTT. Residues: CASSQVSGPGNTIYF.

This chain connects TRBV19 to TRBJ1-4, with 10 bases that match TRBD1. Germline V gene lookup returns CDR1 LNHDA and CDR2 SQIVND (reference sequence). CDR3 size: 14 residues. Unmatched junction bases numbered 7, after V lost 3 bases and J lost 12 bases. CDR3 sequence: CASSIRQGAIELFF. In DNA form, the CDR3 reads TGTGCCAGTAGTATTCGACAGGGGGCGATTGAACTGTTTTTT.

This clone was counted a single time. CDR3 loop: CASSSTGTTDTQYF. CDR3 sequence (DNA): TGTGCCAGCAGCTCGACAGGGACCACAGATACGCAGTATTTT. This rearrangement joins TRBV28 to TRBJ2-3; the match to TRBD1 covers 7 bases. This CDR3 spans 14 amino acids. The germline gives CDR1 MDHEN, CDR2 SYDVKM. Trimming removed 6 bases from V and 2 bases from J; junction bases left unmatched: 5.

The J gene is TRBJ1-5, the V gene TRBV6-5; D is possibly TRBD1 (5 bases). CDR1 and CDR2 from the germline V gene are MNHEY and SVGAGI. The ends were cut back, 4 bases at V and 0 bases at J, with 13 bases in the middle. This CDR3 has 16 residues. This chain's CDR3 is CASSFGADYSNQPQHF. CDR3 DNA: TGTGCCAGCAGTTTTGGGGCAGACTATAGCAATCAGCCCCAGCATTTT.

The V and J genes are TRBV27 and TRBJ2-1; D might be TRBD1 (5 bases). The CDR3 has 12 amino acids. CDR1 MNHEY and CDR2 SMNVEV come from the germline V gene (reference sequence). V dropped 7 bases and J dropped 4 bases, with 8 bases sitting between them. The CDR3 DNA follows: TGTGCCAGCATGACAGTATACAATGAGCAGTTCTTC. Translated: CASMTVYNEQFF.

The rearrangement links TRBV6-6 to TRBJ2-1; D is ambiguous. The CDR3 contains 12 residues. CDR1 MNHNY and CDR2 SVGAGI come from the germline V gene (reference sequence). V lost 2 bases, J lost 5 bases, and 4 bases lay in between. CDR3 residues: CASSYMNNEQFF. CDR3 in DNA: TGTGCCAGCAGTTACATGAACAATGAGCAGTTCTTC.

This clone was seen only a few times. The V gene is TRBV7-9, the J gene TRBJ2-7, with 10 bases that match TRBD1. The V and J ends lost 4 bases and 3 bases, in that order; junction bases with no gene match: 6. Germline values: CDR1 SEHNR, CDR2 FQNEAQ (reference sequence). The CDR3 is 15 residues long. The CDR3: CASSYGQGGNYEQYF. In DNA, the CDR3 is TGTGCCAGCAGCTACGGACAGGGGGGCAACTACGAGCAGTACTTC.

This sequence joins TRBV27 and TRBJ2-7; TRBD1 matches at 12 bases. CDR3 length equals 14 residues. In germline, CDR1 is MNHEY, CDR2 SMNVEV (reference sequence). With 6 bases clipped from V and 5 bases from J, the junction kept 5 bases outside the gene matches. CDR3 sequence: CASSSGTGGDEQYF. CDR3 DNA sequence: TGTGCCAGCAGCTCCGGGACAGGGGGCGACGAGCAGTACTTC.

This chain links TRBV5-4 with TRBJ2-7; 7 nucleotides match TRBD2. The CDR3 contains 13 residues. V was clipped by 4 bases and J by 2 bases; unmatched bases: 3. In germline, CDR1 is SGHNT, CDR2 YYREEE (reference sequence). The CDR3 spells CASSPRGAYEQYF. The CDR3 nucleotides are TGTGCCAGCAGCCCCCGGGGGGCCTACGAGCAGTACTTC.

The CDR3 bases are TGTGCCAGCAGCTTAGTGACTAGCCGGTACAATGAGCAGTTCTTC. Translation gives CASSLVTSRYNEQFF. V gene TRBV11-2 combines with J gene TRBJ2-1, with 7 bases that match TRBD2. The CDR3 loop spans 15 amino acids. Trimming took 1 base from V and 4 from J; bases not matched to a gene: 4. From germline, CDR1 is SGHAT and CDR2 FQNNGV.

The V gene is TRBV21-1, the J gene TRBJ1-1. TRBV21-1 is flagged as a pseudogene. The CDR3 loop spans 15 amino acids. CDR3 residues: CASSKVPGTVTEAFF. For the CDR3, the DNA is TGTGCCAGCAGCAAAGTTCCTGGGACCGTTACTGAAGCTTTCTTT.

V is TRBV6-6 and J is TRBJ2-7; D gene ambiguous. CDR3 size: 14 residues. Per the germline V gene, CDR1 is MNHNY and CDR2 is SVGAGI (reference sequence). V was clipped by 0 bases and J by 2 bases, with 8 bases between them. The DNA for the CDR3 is TGTGCCAGCAGTTACTCGGGCCAGACCTACGAGCAGTACTTC. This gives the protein CASSYSGQTYEQYF.

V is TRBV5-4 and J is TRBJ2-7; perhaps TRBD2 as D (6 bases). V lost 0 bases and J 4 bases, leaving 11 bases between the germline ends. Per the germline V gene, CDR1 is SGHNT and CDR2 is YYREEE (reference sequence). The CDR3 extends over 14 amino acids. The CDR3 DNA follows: TGTGCCAGCAGCTTGGGGGACTCCGATTACGAGCAGTACTTC. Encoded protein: CASSLGDSDYEQYF. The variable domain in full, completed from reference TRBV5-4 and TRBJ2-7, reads ETGVTQSPTHLIKTRGQQVTLRCSSQSGHNTVSWYQQALGQGPQFIFQYYREEENGRGNFPPRFSGLQFPNYSSELNVNALELDDSALYLCASSLGDSDYEQYFGPGTRLTVT.